A selection of T cell receptor beta chains follows, all from one sample in a study of blood T cell repertoires in COVID-19. The data were produced by immunoSEQ multiplex PCR, yet TCRdb's version contains in-frame clones alone and is incomplete. This table holds 360,000 or so clones, approximately 89% found once. Material for sequencing was peripheral blood. The receptors here all came from an older woman with COVID-19, enrolled during active disease. The CDR3 runs from the conserved cysteine through the conserved F or W.

CDR3: CASSRNRQGGSYEQYF; V: TRBV7-9; J: TRBJ2-7
CDR3: CASKGQARFYGYTF; V: TRBV19; J: TRBJ1-2
CDR3: CATSREPTGDYSPLHF; V: TRBV15; J: TRBJ1-6
CDR3: CATISGVGQPQHF; V: TRBV28; J: TRBJ1-5
CDR3: CATSRGGAGELTEAFF; V: TRBV15; J: TRBJ1-1
CDR3: CASSARQETNSPLHF; V: TRBV2; J: TRBJ1-6
CDR3: CASSPRLVELTETQYF; V: TRBV5-1; J: TRBJ2-5
CDR3: CASSLGIGTGNTEAFF; V: TRBV11-2; J: TRBJ1-1
CDR3: CASSLEGWVTGELFF; V: TRBV27; J: TRBJ2-2
CDR3: CAIEPRGSYNEQFF; V: TRBV7-9; J: TRBJ2-1
CDR3: CASSYRQGNGYTF; V: TRBV27; J: TRBJ1-2
CDR3: CASSVTSGGVLETQYF; V: TRBV6-1; J: TRBJ2-5
CDR3: CASQVAETQYF; V: TRBV6-5; J: TRBJ2-5
CDR3: CATSDSPGTSGGAVQFF; V: TRBV24-1; J: TRBJ2-1
CDR3: CASSQERLAGADTQYF; V: TRBV14; J: TRBJ2-3
CDR3: CASSSNPRTGLSGYTF; V: TRBV5-1; J: TRBJ1-2
CDR3: CASLFWGGTDTQYF; V: TRBV2; J: TRBJ2-3
CDR3: CASSSRTSGQTQYF; V: TRBV5-4; J: TRBJ2-3
CDR3: CSASSPDRLYNEQFF; V: TRBV20-1; J: TRBJ2-1
CDR3: CSASNRDYGYTF; V: TRBV20-1; J: TRBJ1-2
CDR3: CASSLQGSQETQYF; V: TRBV2; J: TRBJ2-5
CDR3: CASSPQDWNAEKLFF; V: TRBV9; J: TRBJ1-4
CDR3: CASSYGLAGGDNEQFF; V: TRBV6-5; J: TRBJ2-1
CDR3: CASSLDFRGGDQPQHF; V: TRBV5-1; J: TRBJ1-5
CDR3: CASSYSGQSLYGYTF; V: TRBV6-5; J: TRBJ1-2
CDR3: CASRGQGMNEQYF; V: TRBV6-5; J: TRBJ2-7
CDR3: CASSQERTGEFLGGYTF; V: TRBV3-1/TRBV3-2; J: TRBJ1-2